This T cell receptor (beta chain) was identified in a study of blood T cell repertoires in COVID-19. Whole-study context: The origin of the acute and convalescent COVID-19 samples was the United States, Italy and Spain.

Authors' methods: Amplifying reference gene primers gave estimates of nucleated cell counts. Sequenced by immunoSEQ multiplex PCR; TCRdb stores in-frame clones only, minus some. V, J and clone size are those of that table, while D and trimming were read from the DNA. The top ten clones hold 3% to 3.5% of a sample with 220,000 or so clones, 82% of them seen once. Among Cohort 3 donors, those recovered had two negative PCRs, clearance, or symptom resolution. Between the trimmed V and J ends, which lost 4 bases and 0 bases, there was a span of 13 bases. From germline, CDR1 is LNHDA and CDR2 SQIVND (reference sequence). This CDR3 contains 17 residues.

Source material: PBMCs or T cells enriched from blood (not recorded which). The receptor comes from a woman aged 55 to 70 who had recovered from COVID-19. V gene TRBV19 combines with J gene TRBJ2-6; perhaps TRBD2 as D (6 bases). The DNA for the CDR3 is TGTGCCAGTAGTAGTAGCGGAGGGCTCTCTGGGGCCAACGTCCTGACTTTC. Translating gives CASSSSGGLSGANVLTF.